This TCR beta chain emerged from a study of OX40 agonist ivuxolimab in advanced cancers. Study-level background: Therapy given before enrollment (anti-PD-1, anti-PD-L1 or anti-CTLA-4) was allowed, and 40% to 45% had some.

Overall study results and limits: Both CD4+ and CD8+ T cell populations in blood had undergone clonal expansion by week 6 at 0.1 to 3.0 mg/kg.

About this clone: Antigen unknown.

Libraries were prepared by immunoSEQ multiplex PCR; TCRdb keeps only in-frame clonotypes and omits some of them. The sample comprises approximately 30,000 clones, 81% of which are singletons, and 1.3% to 1.5% rests with the top ten. The CDR3 loop spans 12 amino acids. Germline-derived CDR1 and CDR2 are GTSNPN and SVGIG (reference sequence). Trimming left V 7 bases short and J 0 bases short, with 9 bases between. The sequenced sample was CD4+ or CD8+ T cells sorted from blood, obtained in a trial of the OX40 agonist ivuxolimab. This TCR was sampled from an adult with an advanced solid tumor such as melanoma, head and neck, liver or kidney cancer. V gene TRBV30 combines with J gene TRBJ1-2, with D unresolved. CDR3 nucleotides: TGTGCCTTGACACTGGCTAACTATGGCTACACCTTC. This codes for CALTLANYGYTF. The full variable domain, completed using reference TRBV30 and TRBJ1-2, is SQTIHQWPATLVQPVGSPLSLECTVEGTSNPNLYWYRQAAGRGLQLLFYSVGIGQISSEVPQNLSASRPQDRQFILSSKKLLLSDSGFYLCALTLANYGYTFGSGTRLTVV.